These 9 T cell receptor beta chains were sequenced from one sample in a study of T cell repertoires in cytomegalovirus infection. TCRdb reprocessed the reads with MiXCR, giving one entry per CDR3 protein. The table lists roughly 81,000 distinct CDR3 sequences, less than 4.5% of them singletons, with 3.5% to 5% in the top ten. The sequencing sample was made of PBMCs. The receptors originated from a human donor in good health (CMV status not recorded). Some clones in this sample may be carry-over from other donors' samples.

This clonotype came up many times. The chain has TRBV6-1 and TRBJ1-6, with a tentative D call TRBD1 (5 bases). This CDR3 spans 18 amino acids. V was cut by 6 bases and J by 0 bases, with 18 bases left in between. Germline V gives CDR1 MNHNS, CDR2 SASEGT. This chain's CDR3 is CASSSRFGGNSYNSPLHF. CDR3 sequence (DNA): TGTGCCAGCAGCTCCCGGTTCGGGGGAAACTCCTATAATTCACCCCTCCACTTT.

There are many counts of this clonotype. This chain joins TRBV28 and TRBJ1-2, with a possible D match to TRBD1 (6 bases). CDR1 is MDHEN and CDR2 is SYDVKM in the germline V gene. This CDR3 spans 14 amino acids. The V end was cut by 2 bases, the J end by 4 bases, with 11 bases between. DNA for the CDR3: TGTGCCAGCAGTTTAGGGGGGCTGAGCTATGGCTACACCTTC. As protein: CASSLGGLSYGYTF.

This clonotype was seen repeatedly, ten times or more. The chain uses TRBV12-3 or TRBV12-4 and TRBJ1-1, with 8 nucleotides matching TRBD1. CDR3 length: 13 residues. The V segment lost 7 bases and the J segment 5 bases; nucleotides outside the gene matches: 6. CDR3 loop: CASTPTGETEAFF. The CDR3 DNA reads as TGTGCCAGCACTCCGACAGGGGAAACTGAAGCTTTCTTT.

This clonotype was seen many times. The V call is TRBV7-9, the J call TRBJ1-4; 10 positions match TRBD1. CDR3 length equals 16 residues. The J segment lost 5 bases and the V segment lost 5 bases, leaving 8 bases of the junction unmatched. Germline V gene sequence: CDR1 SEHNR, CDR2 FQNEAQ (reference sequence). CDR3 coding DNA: TGTGCCAGCAGCGAGACAGGGGGCAGGAGAAATGAAAAACTGTTTTTT. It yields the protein CASSETGGRRNEKLFF.

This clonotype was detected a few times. Here the CDR3 DNA reads TGTGCCACCAGTGATTTAGGAAACACTGAAGCTTTCTTT. Its protein product is CATSDLGNTEAFF. The chain uses TRBV24-1 and TRBJ1-1, with no clear D. The CDR3 runs 13 residues. Germline lookup yields CDR1 KGHDR and CDR2 SFDVKD. Trimming took off 1 base at V and 2 bases at J, with 4 bases between the two ends.

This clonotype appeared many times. CDR3 nucleotides: TGTGCCAGCAGGCCCGGGACAGTTAACTACGAGCAGTACTTC. Amino acid sequence: CASRPGTVNYEQYF. This rearrangement joins TRBV6-6 to TRBJ2-7; TRBD1 aligns across 7 bases. This CDR3 has 14 amino acids. CDR1 is MNHNY, CDR2 SVGAGI, per germline (reference sequence). Germline trimming cut 6 bases from V and 3 bases from J; bases unmatched to any gene: 8.

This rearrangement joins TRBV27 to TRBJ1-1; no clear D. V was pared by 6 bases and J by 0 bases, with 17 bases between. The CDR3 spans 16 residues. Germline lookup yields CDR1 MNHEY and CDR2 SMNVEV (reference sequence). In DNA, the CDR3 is TGTGCCAGCAGGGGGAGGCAGCCAAGCATGAACACTGAAGCTTTCTTT. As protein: CASRGRQPSMNTEAFF.

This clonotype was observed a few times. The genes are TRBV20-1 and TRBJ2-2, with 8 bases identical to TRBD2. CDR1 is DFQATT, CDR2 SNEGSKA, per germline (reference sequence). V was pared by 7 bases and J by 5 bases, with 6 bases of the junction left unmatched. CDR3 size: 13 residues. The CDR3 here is CSVRGGGTGELFF. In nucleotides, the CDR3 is TGCAGTGTTCGGGGGGGGGGGACCGGGGAGCTGTTTTTT.

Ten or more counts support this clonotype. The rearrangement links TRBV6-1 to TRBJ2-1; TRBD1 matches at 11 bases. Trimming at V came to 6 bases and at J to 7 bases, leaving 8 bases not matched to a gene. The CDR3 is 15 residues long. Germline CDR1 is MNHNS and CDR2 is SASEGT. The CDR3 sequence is CASRGSGQGDNEQFF. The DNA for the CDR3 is TGTGCCAGCAGGGGTTCGGGACAGGGGGATAATGAGCAGTTCTTC.